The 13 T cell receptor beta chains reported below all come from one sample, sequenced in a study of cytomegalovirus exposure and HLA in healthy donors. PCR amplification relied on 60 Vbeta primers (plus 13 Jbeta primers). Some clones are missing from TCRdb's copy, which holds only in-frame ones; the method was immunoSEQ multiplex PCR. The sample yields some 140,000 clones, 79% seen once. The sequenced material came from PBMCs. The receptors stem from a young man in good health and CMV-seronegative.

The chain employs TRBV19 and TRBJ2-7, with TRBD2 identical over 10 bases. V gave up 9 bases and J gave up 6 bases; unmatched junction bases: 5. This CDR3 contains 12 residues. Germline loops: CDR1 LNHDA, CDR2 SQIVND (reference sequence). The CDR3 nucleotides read TGTGCCAGCAGGACTAGCGGTGGCGAGCAGTACTTC. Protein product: CASRTSGGEQYF.

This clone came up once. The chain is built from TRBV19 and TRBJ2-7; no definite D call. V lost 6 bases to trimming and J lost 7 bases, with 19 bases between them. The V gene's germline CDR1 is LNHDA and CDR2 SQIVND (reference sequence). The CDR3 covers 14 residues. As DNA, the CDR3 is TGTGCCAGTAGATGGGCGTCAGGAAGGAAAGAGCAGTACTTC. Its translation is CASRWASGRKEQYF.

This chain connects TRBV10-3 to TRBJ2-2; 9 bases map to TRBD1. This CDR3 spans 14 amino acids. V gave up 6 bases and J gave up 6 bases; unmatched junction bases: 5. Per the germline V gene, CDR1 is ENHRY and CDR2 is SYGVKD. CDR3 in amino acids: CAIRGTGWAGELFF. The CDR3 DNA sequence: TGTGCCATCAGGGGGACAGGGTGGGCCGGGGAGCTGTTTTTT.

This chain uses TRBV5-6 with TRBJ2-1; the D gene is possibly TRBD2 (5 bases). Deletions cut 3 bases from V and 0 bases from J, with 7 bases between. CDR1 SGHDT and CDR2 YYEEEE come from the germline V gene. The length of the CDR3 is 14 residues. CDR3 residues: CASSSGSSYNEQFF. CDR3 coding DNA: TGTGCCAGCAGCTCTGGGAGCTCCTACAATGAGCAGTTCTTC.

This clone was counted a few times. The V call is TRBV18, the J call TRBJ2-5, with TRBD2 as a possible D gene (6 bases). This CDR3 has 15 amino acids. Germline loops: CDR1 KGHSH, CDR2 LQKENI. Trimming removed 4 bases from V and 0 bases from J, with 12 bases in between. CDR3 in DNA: TGTGCCAGCTCACTAACCGGGACTTACCAAGAGACCCAGTACTTC. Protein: CASSLTGTYQETQYF.

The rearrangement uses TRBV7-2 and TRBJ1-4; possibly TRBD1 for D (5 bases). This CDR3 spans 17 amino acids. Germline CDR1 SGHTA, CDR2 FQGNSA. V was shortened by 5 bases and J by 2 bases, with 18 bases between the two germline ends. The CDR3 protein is CASSRQARAGTNEKLFF. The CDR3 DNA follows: TGTGCCAGCAGCCGTCAGGCCAGGGCTGGGACTAATGAAAAACTGTTTTTT.

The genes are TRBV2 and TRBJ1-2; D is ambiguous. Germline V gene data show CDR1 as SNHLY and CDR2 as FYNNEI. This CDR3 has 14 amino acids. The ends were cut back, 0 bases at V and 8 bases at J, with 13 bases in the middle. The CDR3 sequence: CASSEARGEGGYTF. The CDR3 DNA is TGTGCCAGCAGTGAAGCGCGCGGGGAAGGAGGCTACACCTTC.

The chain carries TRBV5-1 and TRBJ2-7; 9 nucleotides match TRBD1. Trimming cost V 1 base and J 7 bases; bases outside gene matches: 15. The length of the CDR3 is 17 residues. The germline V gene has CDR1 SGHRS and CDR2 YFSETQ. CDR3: CASSLIVGGQGMLEQYF. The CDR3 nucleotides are TGCGCCAGCAGCTTGATTGTTGGGGGACAGGGCATGTTGGAGCAGTACTTC.

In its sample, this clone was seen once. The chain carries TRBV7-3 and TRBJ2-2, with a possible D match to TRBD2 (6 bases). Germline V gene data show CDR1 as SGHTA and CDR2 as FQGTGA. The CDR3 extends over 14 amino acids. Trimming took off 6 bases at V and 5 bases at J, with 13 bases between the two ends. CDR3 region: CASSSGTLTGELFF. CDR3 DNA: TGTGCCAGCAGTTCCGGGACTTTAACCGGGGAGCTGTTTTTT. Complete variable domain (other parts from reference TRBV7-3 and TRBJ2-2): GAGVSQTPSNKVTEKGKYVELRCDPISGHTALYWYRQSLGQGPEFLIYFQGTGAADDSGLPNDRFFAVRPEGSVSTLKIQRTERGDSAVYLCASSSGTLTGELFFGEGSRLTVL.

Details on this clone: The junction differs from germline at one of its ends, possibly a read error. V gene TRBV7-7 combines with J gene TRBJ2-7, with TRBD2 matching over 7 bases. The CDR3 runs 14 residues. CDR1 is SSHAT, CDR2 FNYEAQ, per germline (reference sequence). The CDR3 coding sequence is TGTGCTAGCAGCTCGTCCAGCGGGGCGGGGGAGCAGTACTTC. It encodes CASSSSSGAGEQYF.

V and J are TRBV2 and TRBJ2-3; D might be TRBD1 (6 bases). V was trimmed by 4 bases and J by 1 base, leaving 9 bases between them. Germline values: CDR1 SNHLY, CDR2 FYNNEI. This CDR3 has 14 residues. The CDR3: CASSAGVGTDTQYF. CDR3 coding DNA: TGTGCCAGCAGTGCAGGGGTGGGCACAGATACGCAGTATTTT.

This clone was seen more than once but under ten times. CDR3 amino acids: CASSPSGATNEKLFF. CDR3 nucleotides: TGCGCCAGCAGCCCCTCCGGGGCAACTAATGAAAAACTGTTTTTT. V is TRBV4-3 and J is TRBJ1-4, with D unclear. The CDR3 is 15 amino acids. Trimming took off 4 bases at V and 0 bases at J, with 9 bases between the two ends. CDR1 is LGHNA, CDR2 YSLEER, per germline.

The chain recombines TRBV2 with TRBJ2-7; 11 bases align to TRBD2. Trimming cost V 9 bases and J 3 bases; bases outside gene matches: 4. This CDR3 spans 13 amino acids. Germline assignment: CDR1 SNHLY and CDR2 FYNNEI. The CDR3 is CASSSGGFYEQYF. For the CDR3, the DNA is TGTGCCAGTTCTAGCGGGGGGTTCTACGAGCAGTACTTC.